Listed below are T cell receptor beta chains from one sample, sequenced in a study of Graves' ophthalmopathy and Graves' hyperthyroidism. MiXCR, applied by TCRdb to the multiplex PCR reads, yields one record per CDR3 protein. This table holds about 50,000 distinct CDR3 sequences, roughly half found once. Material: peripheral blood. These receptors were taken from an adult woman with Graves' ophthalmopathy. CDR3s include the opening cysteine and the closing phenylalanine or tryptophan. A D gene is named only where the DNA matches it firmly. A row's size may be missing; if present it is once, few, many or a size class.

CDR3 length: 16; clone size: many; D gene: NA; J gene: TRBJ1-3; V gene: TRBV4-3; CDR3 DNA: TGCGCCAGCAGCCAAGATCGTGCGGGTAGTGGAAACACCATATATTTT; CDR3 protein: CASSQDRAGSGNTIYF
CDR3 length: 14; clone size: NA; D gene: NA; J gene: TRBJ2-1; V gene: TRBV3-1; CDR3 DNA: TGTGCCAGCAGCCAAGGACGGAGCTACAATGAGCAGTTCTTC; CDR3 protein: CASSQGRSYNEQFF
CDR3 length: 16; clone size: many; D gene: NA; J gene: TRBJ2-1; V gene: TRBV9; CDR3 DNA: TGTGCCAGCAGCGACCACAATAGTGCACGGAGCAATGAGCAGTTCTTC; CDR3 protein: CASSDHNSARSNEQFF
CDR3 length: 15; clone size: NA; D gene: NA; J gene: TRBJ2-1; V gene: TRBV20-1; CDR3 DNA: TGCAGTGCTGGAACGGAGGGGCGACACACCGGGGAGCTGTTCTTC; CDR3 protein: CSAGTEGRHTGELFF
CDR3 length: 12; clone size: NA; D gene: TRBD1; J gene: TRBJ2-7; V gene: TRBV12-3/TRBV12-4; CDR3 DNA: TGTGCCAGCAGTTTAGTGACGGGACAGCTTTACTTC; CDR3 protein: CASSLVTGQLYF
CDR3 length: 13; clone size: NA; D gene: NA; J gene: TRBJ1-5; V gene: TRBV20-1; CDR3 DNA: TGCAGTGCTAGAGATTGGGGTTGGCAGCCCCAGCATTTT; CDR3 protein: CSARDWGWQPQHF
CDR3 length: 16; clone size: NA; D gene: TRBD2; J gene: TRBJ2-7; V gene: TRBV7-2; CDR3 DNA: TGTGCCAGCAGCTTATCCCGGACTAGCGACTCCTACGAGCAGTACTTC; CDR3 protein: CASSLSRTSDSYEQYF
CDR3 length: 16; clone size: NA; D gene: TRBD1; J gene: TRBJ2-7; V gene: TRBV9; CDR3 DNA: TGTGCCAGCAGCGTTTCAAGCCAGGGGACAGGGGACGAGCAGTACTTC; CDR3 protein: CASSVSSQGTGDEQYF
CDR3 length: 13; clone size: many; D gene: TRBD1; J gene: TRBJ2-3; V gene: TRBV12-3/TRBV12-4; CDR3 DNA: TGTGCCAGCAGTACCACAGGGGAAGATACGCAGTATTTT; CDR3 protein: CASSTTGEDTQYF
CDR3 length: 15; clone size: many; D gene: NA; J gene: TRBJ1-3; V gene: TRBV7-2; CDR3 DNA: TGTGCCAGCAGCTTAGCGTGGGAGTCTGGAAACACCATATATTTT; CDR3 protein: CASSLAWESGNTIYF
CDR3 length: 15; clone size: once; D gene: TRBD1; J gene: TRBJ2-5; V gene: TRBV2; CDR3 DNA: TGTGCCAGCAGTGTCCTCGGGACAGGGGGCGAGACCCAGTACTTC; CDR3 protein: CASSVLGTGGETQYF
CDR3 length: 17; clone size: many; D gene: TRBD2; J gene: TRBJ2-5; V gene: TRBV4-3; CDR3 DNA: TGCGCCAGCAGCCAAGAGAAAGGCGGGAGGCAGCAAGAGACCCAGTACTTC; CDR3 protein: CASSQEKGGRQQETQYF
CDR3 length: 15; clone size: many; D gene: TRBD1; J gene: TRBJ2-3; V gene: TRBV10-3; CDR3 DNA: TGTGCCATCGGGGGACAGGGGTCCGGCACAGATACGCAGTATTTT; CDR3 protein: CAIGGQGSGTDTQYF
CDR3 length: 14; clone size: NA; D gene: TRBD1; J gene: TRBJ1-2; V gene: TRBV19; CDR3 DNA: TGTGCCAGTAGTCCGACAGGGGGCGGCTATGGCTACACCTTC; CDR3 protein: CASSPTGGGYGYTF
CDR3 length: 13; clone size: NA; D gene: NA; J gene: TRBJ2-7; V gene: TRBV29-1; CDR3 DNA: TGCAGCCATGCCCGGGACTCCTCCTACGAGCAGTACTTC; CDR3 protein: CSHARDSSYEQYF
CDR3 length: 16; clone size: many; D gene: TRBD1; J gene: TRBJ2-2; V gene: TRBV7-2; CDR3 DNA: TGTGCCAGCAGCTCCCCGGGACAGGGTTTACTAGGGGAGCTGTTTTTT; CDR3 protein: CASSSPGQGLLGELFF
CDR3 length: 17; clone size: NA; D gene: TRBD1; J gene: TRBJ1-5; V gene: TRBV4-1; CDR3 DNA: TGCGCCAGCAGCTTCCGGGACAGGGATGGGGGGGGTCAGCCCCAGCATTTT; CDR3 protein: CASSFRDRDGGGQPQHF
CDR3 length: 9; clone size: NA; D gene: NA; J gene: TRBJ2-2; V gene: TRBV20-1; CDR3 DNA: TGCAGTGCTAGAGGGGAGCTGTTTTTT; CDR3 protein: CSARGELFF
CDR3 length: 16; clone size: NA; D gene: NA; J gene: TRBJ2-1; V gene: TRBV7-2; CDR3 DNA: TGTGCCAGCAGCTTAGTTGGGACAAGCTCCTACAATGAGCAGTTCTTC; CDR3 protein: CASSLVGTSSYNEQFF
CDR3 length: 12; clone size: few; D gene: NA; J gene: TRBJ1-1; V gene: TRBV7-2; CDR3 DNA: TGTGCCAGCGGCTTCGGGCAAGTTGAAGCTTCCTTT; CDR3 protein: CASGFGQVEASF
CDR3 length: 14; clone size: NA; D gene: NA; J gene: TRBJ1-2; V gene: TRBV9; CDR3 DNA: TGTGCTAGCAGCGTAGGAGGGGGGCCCTATGGCTACACCTTC; CDR3 protein: CASSVGGGPYGYTF
CDR3 length: 15; clone size: many; D gene: NA; J gene: TRBJ1-6; V gene: TRBV28; CDR3 DNA: TGTGCCAGCAGTCCCCCGAAAAGGGCTAATTCACCCCTCCACTTT; CDR3 protein: CASSPPKRANSPLHF
CDR3 length: 14; clone size: many; D gene: NA; J gene: TRBJ1-1; V gene: TRBV6-1; CDR3 DNA: TGTGCCAGCAAAGAGCACCCTCTGAACACTGAAGCTTTCTTT; CDR3 protein: CASKEHPLNTEAFF
CDR3 length: 13; clone size: many; D gene: NA; J gene: TRBJ2-3; V gene: TRBV2; CDR3 DNA: TGTGCCAGCGTCCAAGGTGGGACAGATACGCAGTATTTT; CDR3 protein: CASVQGGTDTQYF
CDR3 length: 16; clone size: many; D gene: TRBD2; J gene: TRBJ2-3; V gene: TRBV20-1; CDR3 DNA: TGCAGTGCTAGACCCTGGCGGGGAGGGCGCACAGATACGCAGTATTTT; CDR3 protein: CSARPWRGGRTDTQYF